One sample yielded the 2 T cell receptor beta chains listed below, sequenced in a study of blood T cell repertoires in COVID-19. Sequencing used immunoSEQ multiplex PCR; TCRdb keeps in-frame clones, though not all of them. The sample holds some 60,000 clones, roughly four fifths seen once. The sequenced sample was peripheral blood. All receptors derive from a man in his fifties or sixties with COVID-19, enrolled during active disease.

This sequence joins TRBV2 and TRBJ2-6; TRBD1 matches 9 bases. Germline loops: CDR1 SNHLY, CDR2 FYNNEI. V lost 5 bases to trimming and J lost 2 bases; unmatched junction nucleotides: 10. This CDR3 spans 18 amino acids. CDR3 in amino acids: CASSFRDRALAGANVLTF. The CDR3 DNA is TGTGCCAGCAGTTTCAGGGACAGGGCATTGGCTGGGGCCAACGTCCTGACTTTC.

The rearrangement links TRBV6-5 to TRBJ1-1; D gene unclear. Germline V gene sequence: CDR1 MNHEY, CDR2 SVGAGI. This CDR3 has 14 amino acids. V lost 2 bases and J lost 1, with 8 bases in between. CDR3 DNA sequence: TGTGCCAGCAGTTACAAGTACGGGAACACTGAAGCTTTCTTT. Protein product: CASSYKYGNTEAFF.